This T cell receptor (beta chain) emerged from a study of blood T cell repertoires in COVID-19. Individuals drawn from under 30 US areas were about 18 to 95 years old. The CDR3 is 15 residues long. V trimming: 5 bases; J trimming: 5 bases; junction bases outside the gene matches: 5. Germline V CDR1 and CDR2: LGHNT, FRNRAP. Sequenced by immunoSEQ multiplex PCR; TCRdb stores in-frame clones only, minus some. Among roughly 500,000 clones, around nine tenths were seen once, and the ten largest hold just over 8%. The origin of this receptor is a woman in her sixties or seventies who had recovered from COVID-19. Material for sequencing was PBMCs or T cells enriched from blood (not recorded which). The gene calls are TRBV12-5 and TRBJ2-1; 11 nucleotides agree with TRBD2. The CDR3 here is CASGTRLAGNNEQFF. The CDR3 DNA follows: TGTGCTAGTGGTACTCGACTAGCGGGGAACAATGAGCAGTTCTTC. The full variable domain, in which reference TRBV12-5 and TRBJ2-1 provide the parts outside the CDR3, is DARVTQTPRHKVTEMGQEVTMRCQPILGHNTVFWYRQTMMQGLELLAYFRNRAPLDDSGMPKDRFSAEMPDATLATLKIQPSEPRDSAVYFCASGTRLAGNNEQFFGPGTRLTVL.